This TCR beta chain stems from a study of cytomegalovirus exposure and HLA in healthy donors. CDR3 length equals 16 residues. Between the trimmed V and J ends, which lost 7 bases and 5 bases, there was a span of 20 bases. Germline-derived CDR1 and CDR2 are LNHDA and SQIVND (reference sequence). 60 Vbeta and 13 Jbeta primers were used in PCR. Some clones are missing from TCRdb's copy, which holds only in-frame ones; the method was immunoSEQ multiplex PCR. The repertoire includes about 160,000 clones, 79% of them detected once, and just under 6.5% sits in the top ten. The chain couples TRBV19 to TRBJ2-2, with D tentatively TRBD2 (5 bases). This sequence originates from a man aged 50-60 years in good health and CMV-seropositive. The sequencing sample was made of PBMCs. CDR3 bases: TGTGCCAGTAACCAAGGTGTACGGACGGGGACCGGGGAGCTGTTTTTT. This encodes CASNQGVRTGTGELFF.